These 23 T cell receptor beta chains were all obtained from the same sample, sequenced in a study of CD8 T cells in Susac syndrome. With random hexamers, reverse transcription was performed on about 0.45 to 1 ug of RNA. TCRdb reanalysed the immunoSEQ multiplex PCR reads using MiXCR and keeps one entry per CDR3 protein. Of approximately 160,000 distinct CDR3 sequences detected, 85% to 95% appear once; the ten largest clones hold around 0.13%. Sequenced: CD4+ T cells from PBMCs. These TCRs come from a human donor in good health.

V usage is TRBV20-1 and J usage is TRBJ1-3; D is unclear. The length of the CDR3 is 16 residues. The germline gives CDR1 DFQATT, CDR2 SNEGSKA (reference sequence). Deletions cut 3 bases from V and 4 bases from J, with 19 bases between. Here the CDR3 reads CSARDAGSMIGNTIYF. CDR3 in DNA: TGCAGTGCTAGGGACGCCGGGTCAATGATAGGAAACACCATATATTTT.

The chain links TRBV12-3 or TRBV12-4 to TRBJ2-3; D is perhaps TRBD1 or TRBD2 (5 bases each). Trimming pared 7 bases from V and 6 bases from J, leaving 11 bases between. CDR3 length equals 12 residues. CDR3 region: CASNSWGDTQYF. DNA of the CDR3: TGTGCCAGCAATTCGTGGGGGGATACGCAGTATTTT.

This chain uses TRBV7-2 with TRBJ2-7; 8 bases match TRBD2. CDR1 is SGHTA, CDR2 FQGNSA, per germline. There are 15 residues in the CDR3. V was pared by 5 bases and J by 2 bases, with 8 bases of the junction left unmatched. The CDR3 here is CASSASSGITYEQYF. Here the CDR3 DNA reads TGTGCCAGCAGCGCAAGTAGCGGGATTACCTACGAGCAGTACTTC. Supplemented by reference TRBV7-2 and TRBJ2-7, the full variable domain reads GAGVSQSPSNKVTEKGKDVELRCDPISGHTALYWYRQSLGQGLEFLIYFQGNSAPDKSGLPSDRFSAERTGGSVSTLTIQRTQQEDSAVYLCASSASSGITYEQYFGPGTRLTVT.

This rearrangement joins TRBV7-2 to TRBJ2-7; D may be TRBD1 (7 bases). This CDR3 spans 16 amino acids. Trimming stripped 0 bases from V and 6 bases from J, with 18 bases between. Germline lookup yields CDR1 SGHTA and CDR2 FQGNSA. As DNA, the CDR3 is TGTGCCAGCAGCTTAGCCCCAGGAGGGGGCGAGGGCGAGCAGTACTTC. It translates to CASSLAPGGGEGEQYF.

The chain has TRBV12-3 or TRBV12-4 and TRBJ1-5; D is uncertain. This CDR3 is built from 13 residues. Trimming stripped 1 base from V and 4 bases from J, with 5 bases between. CDR3: CASSLEPNQPQHF. In DNA form, the CDR3 reads TGTGCCAGCAGTTTAGAACCGAATCAGCCCCAGCATTTT.

The V call is TRBV12-5, the J call TRBJ2-5; the D is unclear. V was pared by 0 bases and J by 2 bases, with 7 bases between. The germline gives CDR1 LGHNT, CDR2 FRNRAP. The CDR3 has 14 amino acids. Written as DNA, the CDR3 is TGTGCTAGTGGTTTGGTACACCTACAAGAGACCCAGTACTTC. Amino acids: CASGLVHLQETQYF.

This clonotype was picked up one time. Here the CDR3 reads CASSLTSEGADTQYF. CDR3 coding DNA: TGTGCCAGCAGCTTGACTAGCGAGGGGGCAGATACGCAGTATTTT. The rearrangement links TRBV13 to TRBJ2-3; TRBD2 matches at 8 bases. The CDR3 is 15 amino acids. Germline CDR1 PRHDT, CDR2 FYEKMQ (reference sequence). Trimming cost V 3 bases and J 4 bases; bases outside gene matches: 6.

This chain uses TRBV4-1 with TRBJ2-7, with unresolved D. Trimming left V 4 bases short and J 4 bases short, with 8 bases between. CDR1 and CDR2 from the germline V gene are MGHRA and YSYEKL. CDR3 size: 12 residues. Here the CDR3 reads CASSPYKYEQYF. CDR3 coding DNA: TGCGCCAGCAGCCCCTACAAGTACGAGCAGTACTTC.

The chain uses TRBV9 and TRBJ1-2, with D unresolved. CDR1 and CDR2 (germline): SGDLS, YYNGEE. The CDR3 loop spans 14 amino acids. Trimming took 3 bases from V and 2 from J, leaving 11 bases between them. This chain's CDR3 is CASSANSENYGYTF. The DNA of the CDR3 is TGTGCCAGCAGCGCAAACAGTGAGAACTATGGCTACACCTTC.

The rearrangement joins TRBV14 to TRBJ2-3, with TRBD1 identical over 7 bases. Germline trimming cut 6 bases from V and 6 bases from J; bases unmatched to any gene: 12. The CDR3 is made up of 15 amino acids. Germline CDR1 and CDR2: SGHDN and FVKESK. The CDR3 loop reads CASSLLGGREDTQYF. CDR3 DNA: TGTGCCAGCAGTCTCCTAGGGGGCAGGGAGGATACGCAGTATTTT. Combining the CDR3 with reference TRBV14 and TRBJ2-3 gives the whole variable domain EAGVTQFPSHSVIEKGQTVTLRCDPISGHDNLYWYRRVMGKEIKFLLHFVKESKQDESGMPNNRFLAERTGGTYSTLKVQPAELEDSGVYFCASSLLGGREDTQYFGPGTRLTVL.

The chain is built from TRBV18 and TRBJ2-7; no reliable D call. Trimming cost V 2 bases and J 2 bases, with 7 bases left between them. Per germline, CDR1 KGHSH and CDR2 LQKENI. The CDR3 covers 13 residues. The CDR3, as DNA: TGTGCCAGCTCACCAGGCAGTACCTACGAGCAGTACTTC. Its translation is CASSPGSTYEQYF.

The genes are TRBV7-8 and TRBJ1-1; TRBD1 matches at 10 bases. Germline V gene sequence: CDR1 SGHVS, CDR2 FQNEAQ. Germline trimming cut 3 bases from V and 4 bases from J; bases unmatched to any gene: 11. This CDR3 has 17 residues. For the CDR3, the DNA is TGTGCCAGCAGCTTCCGGGACAGGGGTTGGGCTGGCACTGAAGCTTTCTTT. This gives the protein CASSFRDRGWAGTEAFF.

The chain has TRBV20-1 and TRBJ2-5; D is ambiguous. The V and J ends lost 5 bases and 5 bases respectively, with 9 bases between them. The CDR3 is 11 residues long. Germline V gene lookup returns CDR1 DFQATT and CDR2 SNEGSKA (reference sequence). The CDR3 nucleotides read TGCAGTGCTGGACCCGGGGAGACCCAGTACTTC. It translates to CSAGPGETQYF.

This sequence joins TRBV5-1 and TRBJ2-3; no firm D call. V was trimmed by 4 bases and J by 2 bases, leaving 20 bases between them. Germline-derived CDR1 and CDR2 are SGHRS and YFSETQ. The CDR3 is 17 residues long. The CDR3 region is CASSIGSDSGITDTQYF. The CDR3 DNA reads as TGCGCCAGCAGCATCGGAAGCGACTCTGGCATCACAGATACGCAGTATTTT.

This chain connects TRBV25-1 to TRBJ1-2; no definite D call. CDR1 MGHDK and CDR2 SYGVNS come from the germline V gene. Trimming removed 2 bases at V and 5 bases at J, with 15 bases between. The CDR3 is 15 residues long. The CDR3 spells CASSEVWADLYGYTF. The CDR3 DNA reads as TGTGCCAGCAGTGAAGTGTGGGCCGACTTGTATGGCTACACCTTC.

With respect to this clonotype: The junction shows a germline mismatch at one end, possibly a read error. The rearrangement joins TRBV2 to TRBJ1-2; 9 positions agree with TRBD1. The CDR3 runs to 12 residues. Germline V gene sequence: CDR1 SNHLY, CDR2 FYNNEI. The CDR3 reads CASSYVPGQGIF. DNA for the CDR3: TGTGCCAGCAGCTATGTCCCGGGACAGGGAATCTTC.

The chain links TRBV6-5 to TRBJ2-7; D assignment may be TRBD1 or TRBD2 (5 bases each). The germline V gene encodes CDR1 MNHEY and CDR2 SVGAGI. V dropped 2 bases and J dropped 7 bases, with 12 bases sitting between them. The CDR3 spans 13 residues. CDR3 protein: CASSYRGRGEQYF. The DNA for the CDR3 is TGTGCCAGCAGTTACAGGGGCCGGGGAGAGCAGTACTTC.

CDR3 in DNA: TGCGCCAGCAGCTTGGACGGACACAATGAGCAGTTCTTC. This translates into CASSLDGHNEQFF. The rearrangement links TRBV5-1 to TRBJ2-1; D remains unclear. From germline, CDR1 is SGHRS and CDR2 YFSETQ. Trimming removed 0 bases at V and 5 bases at J, with 6 bases between. The CDR3 totals 13 residues.

This clonotype was seen only a few times. This sequence joins TRBV3-1 and TRBJ2-7; D is ambiguous. Germline V lookup: CDR1 LGHDT, CDR2 YNNKEL (reference sequence). V was shortened by 3 bases and J by 0 bases, with 3 bases between the two germline ends. There are 12 residues in the CDR3. The CDR3 reads CASSQDSYEQYF. The CDR3 region has the DNA TGTGCCAGCAGCCAGGACTCCTACGAGCAGTACTTC.

This clonotype was picked up one time. This chain links TRBV10-3 with TRBJ1-1; perhaps TRBD1 as D (6 bases). Trimming left V 5 bases short and J 4 bases short, with 8 bases between. Per germline, CDR1 ENHRY and CDR2 SYGVKD. The CDR3 runs 12 residues. The CDR3 DNA follows: TGTGCCATCAGTTCACAGGGCACTGAAGCTTTCTTT. Its protein is CAISSQGTEAFF.

This rearrangement joins TRBV2 to TRBJ2-1; D is perhaps TRBD1 (5 bases). The CDR3 loop spans 15 amino acids. Germline loops: CDR1 SNHLY, CDR2 FYNNEI. Trimming removed 6 bases from V and 7 bases from J, with 19 bases in between. CDR3: CASRNYRTQGNEQFF. The CDR3, as DNA: TGTGCCAGCAGGAACTACAGGACACAAGGGAATGAGCAGTTCTTC.

V gene TRBV20-1 combines with J gene TRBJ1-4; D not resolved. Germline-derived CDR1 and CDR2 are DFQATT and SNEGSKA (reference sequence). The CDR3 has 15 amino acids. V was trimmed by 1 base and J by 0 bases, leaving 9 bases between them. CDR3: CSARGQSATNEKLFF. The CDR3, as DNA: TGCAGTGCTAGAGGTCAATCCGCAACTAATGAAAAACTGTTTTTT.

The chain couples TRBV29-1 to TRBJ2-3; D is perhaps TRBD2 (7 bases). V gave up 5 bases and J gave up 6 bases, with 24 bases separating them. Looked up from germline, CDR1 is SQVTM and CDR2 is ANQGSEA. The CDR3 runs 16 residues. The CDR3 region is CSVPLVRGGRGDTQYF. CDR3 bases: TGCAGCGTTCCCCTCGTTAGGGGGGGAAGGGGGGATACGCAGTATTTT.